These 22 T cell receptor beta chains came from one sample sequenced in a study of blood T cell repertoires in COVID-19. TCRdb keeps only in-frame clones here, not all; method: immunoSEQ multiplex PCR. In the table there are 120,000 to 150,000 clones, approximately 84% of which are singletons. The specimen was peripheral blood. The receptors were sampled from an elderly woman in a cohort sampled during active or convalescent COVID-19.

CDR3 amino acids: CASSLGGNTGELFF. CDR3 DNA sequence: TGTGCCAGCAGCTTAGGAGGGAACACCGGGGAGCTGTTTTTT. The V and J genes are TRBV7-9 and TRBJ2-2; D gene unclear. Trimming left V 1 base short and J 1 base short, with 4 bases between. Germline V gene data show CDR1 as SEHNR and CDR2 as FQNEAQ (reference sequence). This CDR3 is built from 14 residues. The whole variable domain, remainder taken from reference TRBV7-9 and TRBJ2-2, is DTGVSQNPRHKITKRGQNVTFRCDPISEHNRLYWYRQTLGQGPEFLTYFQNEAQLEKSRLLSDRFSAERPKGSFSTLEIQRTEQGDSAMYLCASSLGGNTGELFFGEGSRLTVL.

This clone has only one observation. This chain connects TRBV28 to TRBJ1-2, with D maybe TRBD1 (5 bases). The V gene lost 8 bases and the J gene lost 1 base, with 11 bases spanning the gap. The CDR3 covers 13 residues. CDR1 and CDR2 (germline): MDHEN, SYDVKM. CDR3 sequence (DNA): TGTGCCAGCCGCCCCGGGGGTAACTATGGCTACACCTTC. Its protein product is CASRPGGNYGYTF.

This chain joins TRBV29-1 and TRBJ2-7; 9 positions match TRBD1. Losses at the gene ends were 4 bases for V and 5 bases for J; bases not matched to a gene: 9. Per the germline V gene, CDR1 is SQVTM and CDR2 is ANQGSEA. This CDR3 is built from 14 residues. The CDR3, as DNA: TGCAGCGTTGGAAGTTTGGGACAGGGCCACGAGCAGTACTTC. It codes for CSVGSLGQGHEQYF.

This chain joins TRBV7-9 and TRBJ1-2; D is uncertain. Germline V CDR1 and CDR2: SEHNR, FQNEAQ (reference sequence). The ends were cut back, 4 bases at V and 2 bases at J, with 5 bases in the middle. This CDR3 is 12 amino acids long. CDR3 in amino acids: CASSSINYGYTF. CDR3 DNA: TGTGCCAGCAGCTCTATAAACTATGGCTACACCTTC.

The chain carries TRBV19 and TRBJ1-1; 9 bases align to TRBD1. CDR3 length: 15 amino acids. The V segment lost 2 bases and the J segment 1 base; nucleotides outside the gene matches: 2. The germline V gene encodes CDR1 LNHDA and CDR2 SQIVND (reference sequence). CDR3 amino acids: CASSIRGQGNTEAFF. CDR3 nucleotides: TGTGCCAGTAGTATAAGGGGACAGGGGAACACTGAAGCTTTCTTT.

DNA of the CDR3: TGTGCCAGTAGCCCGGGTTACTCACTCCAAGAGACCCAGTACTTC. Protein product: CASSPGYSLQETQYF. The chain combines TRBV19 with TRBJ2-5; D call uncertain. The V end lost 6 bases, the J end lost 1 base, and 15 bases lay between the germline ends. CDR1 LNHDA and CDR2 SQIVND come from the germline V gene (reference sequence). The CDR3 extends over 15 amino acids.

The rearrangement joins TRBV19 to TRBJ1-3; TRBD1 matches 10 bases. Germline CDR1 is LNHDA and CDR2 is SQIVND (reference sequence). Trimming took 6 bases from V and 2 from J; bases not matched to a gene: 10. CDR3 length: 17 amino acids. CDR3 nucleotides: TGTGCCAGTAGGAGCCCGAGACAGGGGGCTGCTGGAAACACCATATATTTT. This translates into CASRSPRQGAAGNTIYF.

The chain couples TRBV6-6 to TRBJ2-7, with 8 bases aligning to TRBD1. The CDR3 has 14 residues. The V and J ends lost 4 bases and 4 bases, in that order; junction bases with no gene match: 6. Per the germline V gene, CDR1 is MNHNY and CDR2 is SVGAGI (reference sequence). The CDR3 nucleotides read TGTGCCAGCAGTTCCCAGGACAGGGAGTACGAGCAGTACTTC. Its translation is CASSSQDREYEQYF.

This chain connects TRBV30 to TRBJ1-4; D perhaps matches TRBD1 (5 bases). V lost 4 bases and J 8 bases, leaving 14 bases between the germline ends. This CDR3 region has 13 residues. Per the germline V gene, CDR1 is GTSNPN and CDR2 is SVGIG (reference sequence). The CDR3 protein is CAWTGLGFEKLFF. CDR3 nucleotide sequence: TGTGCCTGGACAGGGTTAGGGTTCGAAAAACTGTTTTTT.

The chain recombines TRBV7-2 with TRBJ2-3; possibly TRBD2 for D (7 bases). The CDR3 runs 16 residues. From germline, CDR1 is SGHTA and CDR2 FQGNSA. Trimming took off 1 base at V and 4 bases at J, with 15 bases between the two ends. DNA for the CDR3: TGTGCCAGCAGCTTAGGGGGGGGGCCCGCCGCAGATACGCAGTATTTT. Its translation: CASSLGGGPAADTQYF. Full variable domain (missing parts from reference TRBV7-2 and TRBJ2-3): GAGVSQSPSNKVTEKGKDVELRCDPISGHTALYWYRQSLGQGLEFLIYFQGNSAPDKSGLPSDRFSAERTGGSVSTLTIQRTQQEDSAVYLCASSLGGGPAADTQYFGPGTRLTVL.

J is TRBJ2-5 and V is TRBV7-8; tentative D call: TRBD2 (6 bases). From germline, CDR1 is SGHVS and CDR2 FQNEAQ. CDR3 size: 15 residues. Trimming took 6 bases from V and 5 from J, leaving 19 bases between them. CDR3 bases: TGTGCCAGCAGAACTACTGCAGGGAGGACGGAGACCCAGTACTTC. It translates to CASRTTAGRTETQYF. The full variable domain, in which reference TRBV7-8 and TRBJ2-5 provide the parts outside the CDR3, is GAGVSQSPRYKVAKRGQDVALRCDPISGHVSLFWYQQALGQGPEFLTYFQNEAQLDKSGLPSDRFFAERPEGSVSTLKIQRTQQEDSAVYLCASRTTAGRTETQYFGPGTRLLVL.

This chain connects TRBV3-1 (or the pseudogene TRBV3-2) to TRBJ2-2; TRBD2 agrees at 9 bases. The CDR3 loop spans 12 amino acids. From germline, CDR1 is LGHDT and CDR2 YNNKEL (reference sequence). CDR3 DNA sequence: TGTTCCTGCGGGGGGGCGACCGGGGAGCTGTTTTTT. Translation: CSCGGATGELFF.

The chain carries TRBV4-1 and TRBJ2-3; 13 bases line up with TRBD2. From germline, CDR1 is MGHRA and CDR2 YSYEKL. The J segment lost 2 bases and the V segment lost 1 base, leaving 12 bases of the junction unmatched. This CDR3 spans 20 amino acids. CDR3 sequence reads: CASSQGGLAGRTPFTDTQYF. The CDR3, as DNA: TGCGCCAGCAGCCAAGGGGGACTAGCGGGGCGTACCCCTTTCACAGATACGCAGTATTTT.

The rearrangement uses TRBV29-1 and TRBJ2-5; D might be TRBD2 (7 bases). V lost 1 base, J lost 5 bases, and 17 bases lay in between. The germline gives CDR1 SQVTM, CDR2 ANQGSEA. The CDR3 runs 15 residues. CDR3 coding DNA: TGCAGCGTTGAAGGGGGTCGGGGGGCGGATGAGACCCAGTACTTC. It translates to CSVEGGRGADETQYF.

The CDR3 sequence: CASSEGQGDPTNEKLFF. CDR3 coding DNA: TGTGCCAGCAGTGAAGGACAGGGGGACCCTACTAATGAAAAACTGTTTTTT. The chain carries TRBV6-1 and TRBJ1-4; 9 bases are a match to TRBD1. The CDR3 covers 17 residues. V shed 1 base and J 2 bases; nucleotides not matched to a gene: 5. Germline CDR1 reads MNHNS; CDR2 reads SASEGT.

This chain joins TRBV4-2 and TRBJ2-2, with TRBD1 matching over 7 bases. Germline CDR1 LGHNA, CDR2 YNFKEQ. V was clipped by 0 bases and J by 7 bases; unmatched bases: 2. The CDR3 is 14 amino acids. The CDR3 region has the DNA TGTGCCAGCAGCCAAGATAGGGGGCTCGGGGAGCTGTTTTTT. It codes for CASSQDRGLGELFF.

The V and J genes are TRBV5-1 and TRBJ2-4; the match to TRBD2 covers 7 bases. CDR1 SGHRS and CDR2 YFSETQ come from the germline V gene. The junction had 6 bases not matched to a gene; V was cut back by 3 bases and J by 6 bases. This CDR3 spans 14 amino acids. CDR3 in DNA: TGCGCCAGCAGCTCCTCTAGCGGCCCAAACATTCAGTACTTC. Translated: CASSSSSGPNIQYF.

This CDR3 is CASSPYMRTYEQYV. Here the CDR3 DNA reads TGTGCCAGCAGCCCGTACATGAGGACCTACGAGCAGTACGTC. This sequence joins TRBV9 and TRBJ2-7; D not certain. V lost 4 bases, J lost 2 bases, and 13 bases lay in between. Germline-derived CDR1 and CDR2 are SGDLS and YYNGEE. The CDR3 contains 14 residues.

The gene calls are TRBV4-2 and TRBJ1-6, with D maybe TRBD1 (6 bases). CDR3 length: 15 residues. V was shortened by 1 base and J by 8 bases, with 12 bases between the two germline ends. The V gene's germline CDR1 is LGHNA and CDR2 YNFKEQ. The CDR3 sequence is CASSQVGRGDSPLHF. The CDR3 nucleotides are TGTGCCAGCAGCCAAGTAGGCAGGGGAGATTCACCCCTCCACTTT.

This CDR3 is CAIRQGAVGSYNEQFF. In DNA form, the CDR3 reads TGTGCCATCAGACAGGGGGCCGTTGGGTCCTACAATGAGCAGTTCTTC. J is TRBJ2-1 and V is TRBV10-3; TRBD1 matches 9 bases. CDR1 is ENHRY, CDR2 SYGVKD, per germline. The CDR3 covers 16 residues. V shed 6 bases, J shed 1 base, and the junction held 7 bases outside the gene matches.

The chain has TRBV27 and TRBJ2-7, with D perhaps matching TRBD2 (6 bases). The V gene's germline CDR1 is MNHEY and CDR2 SMNVEV (reference sequence). V was trimmed by 3 bases and J by 7 bases, leaving 16 bases between them. The CDR3 spans 14 residues. In DNA form, the CDR3 reads TGTGCCAGCAGTTTCTCGGCAGGGACTGGGGAGCAGTACTTC. Protein sequence: CASSFSAGTGEQYF.

The chain carries TRBV7-3 and TRBJ1-5; 10 bases line up with TRBD1. V dropped 1 base and J dropped 0; count of bases not matched to a gene: 6. This CDR3 comprises 18 residues. Germline V gene lookup returns CDR1 SGHTA and CDR2 FQGTGA. This CDR3 reads CASSLSGQGENSNQPQHF. DNA for the CDR3: TGTGCCAGCAGCTTAAGCGGACAGGGGGAGAATAGCAATCAGCCCCAGCATTTT. The full variable domain, in which reference TRBV7-3 and TRBJ1-5 provide the parts outside the CDR3, is GAGVSQTPSNKVTEKGKYVELRCDPISGHTALYWYRQSLGQGPEFLIYFQGTGAADDSGLPNDRFFAVRPEGSVSTLKIQRTERGDSAVYLCASSLSGQGENSNQPQHFGDGTRLSIL.